These 30 T cell receptor beta chains originate from one sample sequenced in a study of T cell responses to AZD1222 COVID-19 vaccine. Here immunoSEQ multiplex PCR was the method, and the copy in TCRdb shows in-frame clones only, minus some. The data hold roughly 160,000 clones, with roughly 93% observed a single time. The material sequenced was peripheral blood, taken on day 0 of AZD1222 vaccination. The receptors were gathered from an adult in good health.

The count of this clone is one. The chain is built from TRBV2 and TRBJ2-5; TRBD1 agrees at 11 bases. CDR1 SNHLY and CDR2 FYNNEI come from the germline V gene. There are 12 residues in the CDR3. V gave up 8 bases and J gave up 5 bases; unmatched junction bases: 1. This CDR3 reads CASRDRGETQYF. The CDR3 DNA is TGTGCCAGCCGGGACAGGGGGGAGACCCAGTACTTC.

The CDR3 bases are TGTGCCAGCAGCGTAGGCTTGGGGGGACAAGCTGAAAAACTGTTTTTT. Protein: CASSVGLGGQAEKLFF. V is TRBV9 and J is TRBJ1-4; possibly TRBD1 for D (6 bases). The germline V and J ends were trimmed by 0 bases and 7 bases, with 16 bases remaining between them. The CDR3 length is 16 residues. CDR1 SGDLS and CDR2 YYNGEE come from the germline V gene.

This clone appeared once. The rearrangement links TRBV5-6 to TRBJ1-5; 9 bases are a match to TRBD1. The CDR3 runs 15 residues. Trimming at V came to 1 base and at J to 7 bases, leaving 6 bases not matched to a gene. CDR1 SGHDT and CDR2 YYEEEE come from the germline V gene. CDR3 DNA sequence: TGTGCCAGCAGCTTGAGGGGGACAGGGCCCCAGCCCCAGCATTTT. Amino acids: CASSLRGTGPQPQHF. The full variable domain, its missing parts supplied by reference TRBV5-6 and TRBJ1-5, is DAGVTQSPTHLIKTRGQQVTLRCSPKSGHDTVSWYQQALGQGPQFIFQYYEEEERQRGNFPDRFSGHQFPNYSSELNVNALLLGDSALYLCASSLRGTGPQPQHFGDGTRLSIL.

This chain links TRBV11-2 with TRBJ1-4, with D tentatively TRBD1 (6 bases). This CDR3 region has 15 residues. The ends were cut back, 5 bases at V and 6 bases at J, with 16 bases in the middle. CDR1 and CDR2 (germline): SGHAT, FQNNGV. CDR3 nucleotides: TGTGCCAGCAGCACCCTCGGGGGGCCAGATGAAAAACTGTTTTTT. Residues: CASSTLGGPDEKLFF.

The sample holds a few counts of this clone. The rearrangement joins TRBV5-1 to TRBJ1-4; no clear D gene. Germline V gives CDR1 SGHRS, CDR2 YFSETQ. The CDR3 is 16 amino acids. Trimming cost V 0 bases and J 10 bases, with 19 bases left between them. In DNA, the CDR3 is TGCGCCAGCAGCTTGGACGGGCCAGTCAGAATGGCAAAACTGTTTTTT. It yields the protein CASSLDGPVRMAKLFF.

The V call is TRBV5-1, the J call TRBJ2-2; 10 nucleotides agree with TRBD1. CDR3 length: 17 amino acids. Germline V gives CDR1 SGHRS, CDR2 YFSETQ. J was trimmed by 3 bases and V by 4 bases; bases with no gene match: 9. CDR3: CASSLPTGGFYTGELFF. DNA for the CDR3: TGCGCCAGCAGCCTTCCGACAGGGGGCTTTTACACCGGGGAGCTGTTTTTT.

This clone was found once. The rearrangement uses TRBV24-1 and TRBJ2-1; TRBD2 agrees at 7 bases. After removal of 4 bases from V and 3 bases from J, the junction contained 8 bases not matched to a gene. The CDR3 spans 16 residues. Germline V gene data show CDR1 as KGHDR and CDR2 as SFDVKD. The CDR3 reads CATSDPRAGVYNEQFF. CDR3 nucleotide sequence: TGTGCCACCAGTGACCCTAGGGCGGGGGTCTACAATGAGCAGTTCTTC.

V is TRBV27 and J is TRBJ2-7, with D unresolved. Germline lookup yields CDR1 MNHEY and CDR2 SMNVEV (reference sequence). The CDR3 runs to 11 residues. V was shortened by 6 bases and J by 4 bases, with 7 bases between the two germline ends. This chain's CDR3 is CASRRSYEQYF. CDR3 bases: TGTGCCAGCAGGCGGTCGTACGAGCAGTACTTC.

Regarding this clone: Different DNA sequences within this sample yield the same CDR3. The V call is TRBV12-3 or TRBV12-4, the J call TRBJ1-2; no clear D gene. Trimming stripped 4 bases from V and 4 bases from J, with 10 bases between. The CDR3 has 13 amino acids. The CDR3 region has the DNA TGTGCCAGCAGTTCAGGTAGAGGCTATGGCTACACCTTC. This sequence encodes CASSSGRGYGYTF.

The chain has TRBV11-2 and TRBJ2-1; D is tentatively TRBD1 or TRBD2 (6 bases each). Germline V gives CDR1 SGHAT, CDR2 FQNNGV. The CDR3 is made up of 17 amino acids. Deletions cut 4 bases from V and 8 bases from J, with 24 bases between. CDR3 amino acids: CASSSLSLGGLIDEQFF. In DNA, the CDR3 is TGTGCCAGCAGCTCCCTATCCTTAGGGGGGCTTATCGATGAGCAGTTCTTC.

This clone has only one observation. The chain joins TRBV6-5 to TRBJ1-5, with unresolved D. CDR1 is MNHEY, CDR2 SVGAGI, per germline. There are 15 residues in the CDR3. In DNA, the CDR3 is TGTCCCCGCCTCCAGACGGGGAAATTCGGTCAGCCCCAGCATTTT. It encodes CPRLQTGKFGQPQHF.

The chain employs TRBV7-9 and TRBJ1-2; 9 bases line up with TRBD1. The V gene's germline CDR1 is SEHNR and CDR2 FQNEAQ (reference sequence). The CDR3 has 14 residues. J lost 9 bases, V lost 7 bases, and 12 bases had no gene match. CDR3 in DNA: TGTGCCAGCATCGCCGAACAGGGGGCTAATCGCTACACCTTC. Translating it yields CASIAEQGANRYTF.

CDR3 protein: CASMTGTPGGYTF. The CDR3 coding sequence is TGTGCCAGCATGACAGGGACGCCGGGCGGCTACACCTTC. The chain has TRBV28 and TRBJ1-2; 7 nucleotides match TRBD1. The CDR3 has 13 amino acids. Trimming at V came to 7 bases and at J to 8 bases, leaving 10 bases not matched to a gene. Looked up from germline, CDR1 is MDHEN and CDR2 is SYDVKM.

The gene calls are TRBV5-5 and TRBJ2-7, with 7 bases lining up with TRBD2. V lost 0 bases to trimming and J lost 3 bases; unmatched junction nucleotides: 9. CDR3 length: 16 residues. The germline V gene has CDR1 SGHKS and CDR2 YYEKEE (reference sequence). CDR3 loop: CASSLAEAPSGYEQYF. In DNA form, the CDR3 reads TGTGCCAGCAGCTTGGCCGAGGCCCCTAGCGGCTACGAGCAGTACTTC.

This chain connects TRBV11-3 to TRBJ1-1, with D uncertain. CDR3 length: 13 amino acids. Looked up from germline, CDR1 is SGHNT and CDR2 is YENEEA. V gave up 3 bases and J gave up 0 bases, with 5 bases separating them. The CDR3 nucleotides are TGTGCCAGCAGCTTCCAACTGAACACTGAAGCTTTCTTT. Translated: CASSFQLNTEAFF. Complete variable domain (other parts from reference TRBV11-3 and TRBJ1-1): EAGVVQSPRYKIIEKKQPVAFWCNPISGHNTLYWYLQNLGQGPELLIRYENEEAVDDSQLPKDRFSAERLKGVDSTLKIQPAELGDSAVYLCASSFQLNTEAFFGQGTRLTVV.

The chain recombines TRBV20-1 with TRBJ1-6; the match to TRBD1 covers 9 bases. J lost 6 bases, V lost 3 bases, and 3 bases had no gene match. The germline V gene has CDR1 DFQATT and CDR2 SNEGSKA (reference sequence). The CDR3 covers 14 residues. The CDR3: CSASGDRANSPLHF. The CDR3 DNA follows: TGCAGTGCTAGTGGGGACAGGGCTAATTCACCCCTCCACTTT.

The chain couples TRBV5-4 to TRBJ2-5; TRBD2 matches 8 bases. The germline CDR1 and CDR2 sequences are SGHNT and YYREEE (reference sequence). The CDR3 totals 15 residues. With V trimmed by 5 bases and J by 4 bases, 10 bases remained unmatched. CDR3 sequence reads: CASSRFGGAVETQYF. The CDR3 DNA reads TGTGCCAGCAGTAGGTTCGGGGGGGCCGTAGAGACCCAGTACTTC.

The chain couples TRBV10-3 to TRBJ1-4; 10 nucleotides align to TRBD1. Per the germline V gene, CDR1 is ENHRY and CDR2 is SYGVKD. J gave up 8 bases and V 5 bases, and 5 bases lay outside the gene matches. This CDR3 is 14 amino acids long. Written as DNA, the CDR3 is TGTGCCATCAGTCCCGGGACAGGGGAGGAAAAACTGTTTTTT. It codes for CAISPGTGEEKLFF.

This chain uses TRBV7-8 with TRBJ1-3; 12 bases are shared with TRBD1. The V gene end was trimmed by 3 bases and the J gene end by 2 bases; junction bases not matched to a gene: 8. The CDR3 is 18 amino acids. The germline V gene encodes CDR1 SGHVS and CDR2 FQNEAQ. The CDR3 protein is CASSFRGQGAQAGNTIYF. The DNA for the CDR3 is TGTGCCAGCAGCTTTCGGGGACAGGGGGCACAGGCTGGAAACACCATATATTTT. The full variable domain, its missing parts supplied by reference TRBV7-8 and TRBJ1-3, is GAGVSQSPRYKVAKRGQDVALRCDPISGHVSLFWYQQALGQGPEFLTYFQNEAQLDKSGLPSDRFFAERPEGSVSTLKIQRTQQEDSAVYLCASSFRGQGAQAGNTIYFGEGSWLTVV.

This rearrangement joins TRBV19 to TRBJ1-1, with D hard to call. Trimming removed 6 bases from V and 0 bases from J, with 8 bases in between. Germline values: CDR1 LNHDA, CDR2 SQIVND (reference sequence). The CDR3 spans 13 residues. The CDR3 sequence is CASRGGLNTEAFF. The DNA for the CDR3 is TGTGCCAGTAGAGGCGGGCTGAACACTGAAGCTTTCTTT.

This sequence joins TRBV12-3 or TRBV12-4 and TRBJ2-5; unclear D gene. CDR3 length: 13 residues. V was pared by 3 bases and J by 2 bases, with 7 bases between. This CDR3 is CASSFYKQETQYF. The CDR3 DNA follows: TGTGCCAGCAGTTTTTACAAGCAAGAGACCCAGTACTTC.

The rearrangement uses TRBV30 and TRBJ2-7; 15 nucleotides agree with TRBD2. The CDR3 spans 19 residues. J gave up 6 bases and V 2 bases, and 17 bases lay outside the gene matches. Germline lookup yields CDR1 GTSNPN and CDR2 SVGIG (reference sequence). CDR3 coding DNA: TGTGCCTGGAGTTGGGGGACTAGCGGGGGGCCAAACTCCTCTTTCGAGCAGTACTTC. Translated, it gives CAWSWGTSGGPNSSFEQYF.

The J gene is TRBJ2-1, the V gene TRBV7-8; 7 bases line up with TRBD2. The CDR3 is 15 residues long. Germline trimming cut 3 bases from V and 3 bases from J; bases unmatched to any gene: 5. Germline CDR1 reads SGHVS; CDR2 reads FQNEAQ. As DNA, the CDR3 is TGTGCCAGCAGCTTTGCCGCGGGGGACTACAATGAGCAGTTCTTC. Its translation is CASSFAAGDYNEQFF.

V is TRBV28 and J is TRBJ1-1; D gene uncertain. Trimming took 5 bases from V and 1 from J, leaving 14 bases between them. The CDR3 is 15 amino acids. Germline V CDR1 and CDR2: MDHEN, SYDVKM. Here the CDR3 reads CASSPVGFRNTEAFF. CDR3 nucleotides: TGTGCCAGCAGTCCTGTGGGATTCCGGAACACTGAAGCTTTCTTT.

The chain uses TRBV6-5 and TRBJ1-4, with a weak D call TRBD1 (6 bases). This CDR3 comprises 15 residues. Trimming cost V 2 bases and J 5 bases, with 12 bases left between them. The V gene's germline CDR1 is MNHEY and CDR2 SVGAGI. In nucleotides, the CDR3 is TGTGCCAGCAGTTACACGGACAGAAGCAATGAAAAACTGTTTTTT. As protein: CASSYTDRSNEKLFF.

The rearrangement links TRBV4-2 to TRBJ2-2; D call uncertain. V shed 4 bases and J shed 3 bases, with 9 bases lying between them. Germline-derived CDR1 and CDR2 are LGHNA and YNFKEQ. The CDR3 consists of 14 residues. DNA of the CDR3: TGTGCCAGCAGCCTCCAACGGGACACCGGGGAGCTGTTTTTT. Its protein product is CASSLQRDTGELFF.

The V call is TRBV7-2, the J call TRBJ1-4; D unclear. V lost 1 base to trimming and J lost 8 bases, with 17 bases between them. Germline V gene sequence: CDR1 SGHTA, CDR2 FQGNSA. This CDR3 is built from 16 residues. The CDR3 loop reads CASSLVLGPGGEKLFF. As DNA, the CDR3 is TGTGCCAGCAGCTTAGTCTTAGGCCCAGGTGGGGAAAAACTGTTTTTT.

J is TRBJ1-2 and V is TRBV4-2; D is unclear. The germline V gene has CDR1 LGHNA and CDR2 YNFKEQ. The CDR3 has 15 residues. V lost 0 bases to trimming and J lost 0 bases, with 8 bases between them. The CDR3 loop is CASSQETVANYGYTF. The CDR3 DNA sequence: TGTGCCAGCAGCCAAGAAACAGTAGCTAACTATGGCTACACCTTC.

The CDR3 DNA sequence: TGCGCCAGCAGCCAAGAGCCGGACTGGAGGTCCCCAGATACGCAGTATTTT. Residues: CASSQEPDWRSPDTQYF. The V and J genes are TRBV4-3 and TRBJ2-3, with D tentatively TRBD2 (5 bases). This CDR3 is built from 17 residues. Germline lookup yields CDR1 LGHNA and CDR2 YSLEER. Trimming shortened V by 0 bases and J by 4 bases, and 17 bases separated the two germline ends.

This chain's CDR3 is CASSPGTIMQQPQHF. CDR3 bases: TGTGCCAGCTCACCGGGTACCATCATGCAACAGCCCCAGCATTTT. The genes are TRBV18 and TRBJ1-5, with D unresolved. V gave up 3 bases and J gave up 7 bases, with 16 bases separating them. The CDR3 loop spans 15 amino acids. In germline, CDR1 is KGHSH, CDR2 LQKENI.